Listed below are T cell receptor beta chains from one sample, sequenced in a study of T cell responses to AZD1222 COVID-19 vaccine. Libraries were prepared by immunoSEQ multiplex PCR; TCRdb keeps only in-frame clonotypes and omits some of them. The table shows 120,000 to 150,000 clones, with 92% occurring only once. Sequences were derived from peripheral blood, sampled 28 days after the second AZD1222 dose. The source of these receptors is an adult who received the AZD1222 COVID-19 vaccine. Each CDR3 is given with its conserved first and last residue. The D gene is left open where the match is weak. For some rows the clone size is stated as once, few or many, or as a class when expanded; others skip it.

j_call	v_call	clone_size	d_call	cdr3_nt	cdr3_aa
TRBJ2-1	TRBV27	once	NA	TGTGCCAGCAGTTCCGGGACCGCTGGAGGTGAGCAGTTCTTC	CASSSGTAGGEQFF
TRBJ1-5	TRBV12-3/TRBV12-4	once	NA	TGTGCCAGCAAAAACAGCTATCAGCCCCAGCATTTT	CASKNSYQPQHF
TRBJ2-2	TRBV12-5	once	NA	TGTGCTAGTGGTTTAAAGGGGTGGTCCGGGGAGCTGTTTTTT	CASGLKGWSGELFF
TRBJ1-4	TRBV5-6	NA	NA	TGTGCCAGCAGCTTGGCAGGCAGTAATGAAAAACTGTTTTTT	CASSLAGSNEKLFF
TRBJ2-4	TRBV21-1	NA	NA	TGTGCCAGCAGCGAAAGACAGGATTGGTCCAAAAACATTCAGTACTTC	CASSERQDWSKNIQYF
TRBJ2-3	TRBV4-1	NA	TRBD2	TGCGCCAGCAGCATTAGCGGGACTAGCACAGATACGCAGTATTTT	CASSISGTSTDTQYF
TRBJ2-5	TRBV10-1	NA	TRBD2	TGCGCCAGCAGTATAGCGGGGGGGTACCAAGAGACCCAGTACTTC	CASSIAGGYQETQYF
TRBJ1-2	TRBV3-1/TRBV3-2	NA	TRBD1	TGTGCCAGCTCCCGCCAGGGGGACAGGGGGATCTATGGCTACACCTTC	CASSRQGDRGIYGYTF
TRBJ2-6	TRBV6-5	NA	NA	TGTGCCAGCAGGGACGACGACTCTGGGGCCAACGTCCTGACTTTC	CASRDDDSGANVLTF
TRBJ1-1	TRBV19	NA	TRBD1	TGTGCCAGCCAGGACAGGGGGACTGAAGCTTTCTTT	CASQDRGTEAFF